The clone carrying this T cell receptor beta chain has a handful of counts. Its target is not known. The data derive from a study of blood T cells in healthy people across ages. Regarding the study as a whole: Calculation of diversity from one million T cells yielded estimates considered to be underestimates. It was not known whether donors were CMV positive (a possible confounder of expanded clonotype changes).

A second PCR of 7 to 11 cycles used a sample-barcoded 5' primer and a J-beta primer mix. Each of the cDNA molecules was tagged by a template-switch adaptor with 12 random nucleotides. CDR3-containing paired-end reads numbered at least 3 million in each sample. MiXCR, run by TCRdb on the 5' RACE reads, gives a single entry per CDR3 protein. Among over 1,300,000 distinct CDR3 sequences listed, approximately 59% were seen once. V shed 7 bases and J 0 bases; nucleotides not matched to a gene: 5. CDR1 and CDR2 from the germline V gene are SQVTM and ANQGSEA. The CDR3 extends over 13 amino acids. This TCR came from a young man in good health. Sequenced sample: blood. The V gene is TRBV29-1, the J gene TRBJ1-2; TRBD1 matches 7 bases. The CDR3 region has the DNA TGCAGCGCCCGGACAGGATCTAACTATGGCTACACCTTC. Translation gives CSARTGSNYGYTF.